These 14 T cell receptor beta chains share one sample of origin, sequenced in a study of T cell changes during pregnancy in multiple sclerosis. Clones were sequenced by immunoSEQ multiplex PCR, and TCRdb holds only the in-frame ones, with some missing. In the table there are 30,000 to 45,000 clones, 75% to 95% of which are singletons. The source was CD8+ T cells from peripheral blood mononuclear cells, collected after pregnancy. The source of these receptors is a female donor with multiple sclerosis, enrolled in a pregnancy study.

The CDR3 sequence is CASSPTNRGGLYEQYF. The CDR3 nucleotides read TGTGCCAGCAGTCCGACCAACAGAGGGGGCCTCTACGAGCAGTACTTC. The chain employs TRBV27 and TRBJ2-7, with TRBD1 identical over 7 bases. Germline assignment: CDR1 MNHEY and CDR2 SMNVEV (reference sequence). J was trimmed by 3 bases and V by 5 bases; bases with no gene match: 13. This CDR3 comprises 16 residues.

The genes are TRBV7-9 and TRBJ2-1; D gene ambiguous. Germline V gives CDR1 SEHNR, CDR2 FQNEAQ (reference sequence). This CDR3 region has 12 residues. The ends were cut back, 7 bases at V and 9 bases at J, with 13 bases in the middle. CDR3 region: CASTPPSGEQFF. The DNA of the CDR3 is TGTGCCAGCACCCCCCCGTCGGGTGAGCAGTTCTTC.

The V call is TRBV28, the J call TRBJ2-7; 7 bases fit TRBD2. This CDR3 contains 15 residues. The trim removed 6 bases at V and 2 bases at J, leaving 10 bases unmatched. Germline loops: CDR1 MDHEN, CDR2 SYDVKM. This CDR3 is CASSPQGLSPYEQYF. CDR3 in DNA: TGTGCCAGCAGCCCCCAGGGACTATCGCCCTACGAGCAGTACTTC.

The chain carries TRBV2 and TRBJ1-2; a possible D gene is TRBD1 (6 bases). This CDR3 has 13 amino acids. Germline lookup yields CDR1 SNHLY and CDR2 FYNNEI. V lost 9 bases to trimming and J lost 3 bases, with 14 bases between them. CDR3 protein: CASPGTSYYGYTF. The CDR3 DNA follows: TGTGCCAGTCCCGGGACATCTTACTATGGCTACACCTTC.

The gene calls are TRBV9 and TRBJ1-2; D perhaps matches TRBD1 (5 bases). Per germline, CDR1 SGDLS and CDR2 YYNGEE. This CDR3 region has 12 residues. V lost 0 bases and J 8 bases, leaving 8 bases between the germline ends. CDR3 residues: CASSVVGGGYTF. CDR3 DNA sequence: TGTGCCAGCAGCGTAGTGGGGGGAGGCTACACCTTC.

This rearrangement joins TRBV12-5 to TRBJ1-2, with D unresolved. The CDR3 runs to 12 residues. V lost 6 bases and J 4 bases, leaving 9 bases between the germline ends. Germline values: CDR1 LGHNT, CDR2 FRNRAP. The chain's CDR3 is CASGHPGYGYTF. For the CDR3, the DNA is TGTGCTAGTGGACACCCAGGCTATGGCTACACCTTC.

V usage is TRBV13 and J usage is TRBJ2-7; 10 nucleotides match TRBD1. Trimming at V came to 4 bases and at J to 3 bases, leaving 3 bases not matched to a gene. Germline loops: CDR1 PRHDT, CDR2 FYEKMQ (reference sequence). CDR3 length equals 14 residues. CDR3 bases: TGTGCCAGCAGCTCAGGACAGGGGGGCTACGAGCAGTACTTC. This gives the protein CASSSGQGGYEQYF.

The chain combines TRBV2 with TRBJ2-7, with TRBD1 identical over 9 bases. V lost 0 bases, J lost 4 bases, and 10 bases stayed unmatched. The CDR3 consists of 17 residues. Germline V gene sequence: CDR1 SNHLY, CDR2 FYNNEI. CDR3 sequence (DNA): TGTGCCAGCAGTGAAGCGGAATTCGGGACAGGGACATACGAGCAGTACTTC. It codes for CASSEAEFGTGTYEQYF.

The chain employs TRBV9 and TRBJ2-1, with D hard to call. Trimming removed 0 bases from V and 8 bases from J, with 9 bases in between. Germline CDR1 SGDLS, CDR2 YYNGEE. The CDR3 totals 13 residues. CDR3 sequence reads: CASSVDDSHEQFF. CDR3 nucleotide sequence: TGTGCCAGCAGCGTAGATGATAGCCATGAGCAGTTCTTC.

In this sample, this clone turned up once. J is TRBJ1-2 and V is TRBV7-9; TRBD1 matches at 8 bases. The CDR3 has 13 amino acids. The V gene's germline CDR1 is SEHNR and CDR2 FQNEAQ (reference sequence). Unmatched junction bases numbered 6, after V lost 4 bases and J lost 8 bases. As DNA, the CDR3 is TGTGCCAGCAGCTCAGGACAGGGTGGGGGCTACACCTTC. Its translation is CASSSGQGGGYTF.

The chain uses TRBV10-2 and TRBJ1-1, with D perhaps matching TRBD1 (6 bases). From germline, CDR1 is WSHSY and CDR2 SAAADI. The CDR3 is 13 residues long. Trimming left V 0 bases short and J 10 bases short, with 12 bases between. CDR3 sequence (DNA): TGCGCCAGCAGTGAGTCGTGGGAACAGGGAGCTTTCTTT. Protein: CASSESWEQGAFF.

The rearrangement joins TRBV5-6 to TRBJ2-1; D is possibly TRBD1 (6 bases). The CDR3 sequence is 14 residues long. CDR1 and CDR2 from the germline V gene are SGHDT and YYEEEE. V was clipped by 4 bases and J by 0 bases, with 8 bases between them. Here the CDR3 reads CASSPGHSYNEQFF. CDR3 nucleotide sequence: TGTGCCAGCAGCCCGGGACACTCCTACAATGAGCAGTTCTTC.

The rearrangement joins TRBV10-3 to TRBJ1-1; no firm D call. In germline, CDR1 is ENHRY, CDR2 SYGVKD. Deletions cut 0 bases from V and 5 bases from J, with 25 bases between. The CDR3 runs 19 residues. As DNA, the CDR3 is TGTGCCATCAGTGAGTCCAGCCCGACAACTCATCAACGGGAGACTGAAGCTTTCTTT. This translates into CAISESSPTTHQRETEAFF.

The V call is TRBV13, the J call TRBJ2-5, with 8 bases lining up with TRBD2. CDR3 size: 16 residues. The germline V gene encodes CDR1 PRHDT and CDR2 FYEKMQ (reference sequence). V shed 4 bases and J 2 bases; nucleotides not matched to a gene: 9. CDR3 bases: TGTGCCAGCAGCTCGACCGGGACTAGTGTACAAGAGACCCAGTACTTC. Protein product: CASSSTGTSVQETQYF.